The source of this T cell receptor (beta chain) is a study of blood T cell repertoires in COVID-19. Measured with immunoSEQ multiplex PCR; TCRdb has only the in-frame clones, and not every one. The profile shows 200,000 or so clones, roughly nine tenths of them singletons. Source material: peripheral blood. This receptor was identified in a woman aged 45-60 years with acute or convalescent COVID-19.

The CDR3 coding sequence is TGTGCCAGCAGCGTACTCCCAGGGGGAGGTAATTCACCCCTCCACTTT. Its protein is CASSVLPGGGNSPLHF. The rearrangement joins TRBV9 to TRBJ1-6; TRBD1 aligns across 7 bases. Trimming cost V 1 base and J 6 bases; bases outside gene matches: 7. Per germline, CDR1 SGDLS and CDR2 YYNGEE. The CDR3 length is 16 residues.